This TCR beta chain derives from a study of cytomegalovirus exposure and HLA in healthy donors. About the research overall: Some 85 million unique TCRs, all from HLA-typed donors, were included in an early release of the data. Study outcomes and limitations: TCR beta V segments were, for the most part, productive about 87% or about 30% of the time in an earlier analysis. The authors judged a highly shared variant cluster likely a sequencing artifact.

A note on this clone: Its antigen is unidentified.

PCR primers comprised 60 Vbeta and 13 Jbeta primers. Some clones are missing from TCRdb's copy, which holds only in-frame ones; the method was immunoSEQ multiplex PCR. The table has tens of thousands of clones, more than 60% seen once; the top ten hold about 53%. Germline CDR1 and CDR2: MNHNS and SASEGT. The CDR3 contains 15 residues. After removal of 4 bases from V and 3 bases from J, the junction contained 8 bases not matched to a gene. Sequenced: PBMCs. The rearrangement links TRBV6-1 to TRBJ2-5; 7 nucleotides align to TRBD2. The TCR originated in a man aged 45-60 years in good health and CMV-seropositive. This chain's CDR3 is CASSAARAGEETQYF. CDR3 nucleotide sequence: TGTGCCAGCAGTGCCGCCCGGGCGGGAGAAGAGACCCAGTACTTC.